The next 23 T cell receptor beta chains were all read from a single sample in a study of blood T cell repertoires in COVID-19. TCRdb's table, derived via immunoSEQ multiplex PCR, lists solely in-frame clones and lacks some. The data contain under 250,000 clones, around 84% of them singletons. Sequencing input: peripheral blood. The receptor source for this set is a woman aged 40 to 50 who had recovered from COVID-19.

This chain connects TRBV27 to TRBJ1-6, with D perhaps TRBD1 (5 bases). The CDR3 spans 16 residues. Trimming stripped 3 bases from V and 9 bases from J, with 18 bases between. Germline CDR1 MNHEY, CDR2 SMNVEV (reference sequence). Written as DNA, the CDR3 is TGTGCCAGCAGTTTTTCGGGGCGCCAGGGAGGTTCACCCCTCCACTTT. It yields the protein CASSFSGRQGGSPLHF.

CDR3 residues: CAWRDRGGNYGYTF. CDR3 nucleotides: TGTGCCTGGAGAGACAGGGGGGGCAACTATGGCTACACCTTC. The rearrangement uses TRBV30 and TRBJ1-2; TRBD1 matches at 9 bases. CDR3 length: 14 amino acids. Germline trimming cut 3 bases from V and 2 bases from J; bases unmatched to any gene: 4. Per the germline V gene, CDR1 is GTSNPN and CDR2 is SVGIG (reference sequence).

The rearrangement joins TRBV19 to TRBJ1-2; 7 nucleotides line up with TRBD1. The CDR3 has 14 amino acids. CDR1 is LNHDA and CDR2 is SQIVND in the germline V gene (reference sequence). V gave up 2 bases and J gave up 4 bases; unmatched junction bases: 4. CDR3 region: CASSISGQLYGYTF. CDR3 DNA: TGTGCCAGTAGTATATCGGGACAGCTCTATGGCTACACCTTC. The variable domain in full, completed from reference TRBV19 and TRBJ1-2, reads DGGITQSPKYLFRKEGQNVTLSCEQNLNHDAMYWYRQDPGQGLRLIYYSQIVNDFQKGDIAEGYSVSREKKESFPLTVTSAQKNPTAFYLCASSISGQLYGYTFGSGTRLTVV.

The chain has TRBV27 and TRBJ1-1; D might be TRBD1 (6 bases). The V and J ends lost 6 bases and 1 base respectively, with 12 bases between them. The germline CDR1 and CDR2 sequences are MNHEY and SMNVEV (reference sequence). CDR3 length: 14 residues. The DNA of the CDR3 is TGTGCCAGCAGATTGGACAGACCGAACACTGAAGCTTTCTTT. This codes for CASRLDRPNTEAFF.

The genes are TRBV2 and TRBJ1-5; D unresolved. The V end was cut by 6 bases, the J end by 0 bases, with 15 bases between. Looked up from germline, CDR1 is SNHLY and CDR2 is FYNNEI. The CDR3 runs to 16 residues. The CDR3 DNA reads TGTGCCAGCAGCCCCTGGACTGGTGCTAGCAATCAGCCCCAGCATTTT. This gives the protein CASSPWTGASNQPQHF.

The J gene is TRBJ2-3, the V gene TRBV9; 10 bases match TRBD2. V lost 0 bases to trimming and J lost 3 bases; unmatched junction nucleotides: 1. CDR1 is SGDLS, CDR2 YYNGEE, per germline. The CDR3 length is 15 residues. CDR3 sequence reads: CASSVVGLATDTQYF. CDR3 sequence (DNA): TGTGCCAGCAGCGTAGTGGGACTAGCGACAGATACGCAGTATTTT. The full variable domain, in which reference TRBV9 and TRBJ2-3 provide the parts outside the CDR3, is DSGVTQTPKHLITATGQRVTLRCSPRSGDLSVYWYQQSLDQGLQFLIQYYNGEERAKGNILERFSAQQFPDLHSELNLSSLELGDSALYFCASSVVGLATDTQYFGPGTRLTVL.

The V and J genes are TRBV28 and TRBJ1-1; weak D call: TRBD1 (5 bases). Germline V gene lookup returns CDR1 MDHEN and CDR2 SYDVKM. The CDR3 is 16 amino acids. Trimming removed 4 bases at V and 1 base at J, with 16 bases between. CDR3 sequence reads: CASSSGGARGNTEAFF. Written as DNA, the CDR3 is TGTGCCAGCAGTTCGGGAGGGGCGAGAGGGAACACTGAAGCTTTCTTT.

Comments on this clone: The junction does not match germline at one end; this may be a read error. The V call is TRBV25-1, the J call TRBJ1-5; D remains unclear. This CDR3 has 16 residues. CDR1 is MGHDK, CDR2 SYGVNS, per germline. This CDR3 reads CASSESDGGSSQPQHF. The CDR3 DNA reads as TGTGCCAGCAGTGAATCGGATGGAGGGAGCAGTCAGCCCCAGCATTTT.

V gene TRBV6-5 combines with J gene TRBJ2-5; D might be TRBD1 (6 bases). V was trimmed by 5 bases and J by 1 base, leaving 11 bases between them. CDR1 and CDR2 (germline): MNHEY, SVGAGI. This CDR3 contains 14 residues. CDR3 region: CASSRQAGQETQYF. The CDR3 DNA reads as TGTGCCAGCAGTCGACAGGCCGGCCAAGAGACCCAGTACTTC.

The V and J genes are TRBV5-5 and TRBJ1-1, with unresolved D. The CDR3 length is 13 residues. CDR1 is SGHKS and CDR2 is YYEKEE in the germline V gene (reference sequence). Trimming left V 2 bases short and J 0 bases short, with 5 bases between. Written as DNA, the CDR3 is TGTGCCAGCAGCTTTCAATTGAACACTGAAGCTTTCTTT. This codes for CASSFQLNTEAFF.

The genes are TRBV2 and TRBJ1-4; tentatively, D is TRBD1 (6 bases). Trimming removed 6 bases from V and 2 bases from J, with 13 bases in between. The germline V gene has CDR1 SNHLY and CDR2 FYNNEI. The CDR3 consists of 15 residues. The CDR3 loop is CASRVRGVTNEKLFF. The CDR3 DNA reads TGTGCCAGCAGGGTCAGGGGTGTTACTAATGAAAAACTGTTTTTT.

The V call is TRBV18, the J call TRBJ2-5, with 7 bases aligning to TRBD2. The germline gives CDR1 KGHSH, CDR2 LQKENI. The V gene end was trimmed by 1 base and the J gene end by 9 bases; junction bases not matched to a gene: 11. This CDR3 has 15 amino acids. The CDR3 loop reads CASSPLSRRGEAQYF. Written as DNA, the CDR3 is TGTGCCAGCTCACCACTTTCACGACGGGGGGAGGCCCAGTACTTC. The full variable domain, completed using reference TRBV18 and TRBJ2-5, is NAGVMQNPRHLVRRRGQEARLRCSPMKGHSHVYWYRQLPEEGLKFMVYLQKENIIDESGMPKERFSAEFPKEGPSILRIQQVVRGDSAAYFCASSPLSRRGEAQYFGPGTRLLVL.

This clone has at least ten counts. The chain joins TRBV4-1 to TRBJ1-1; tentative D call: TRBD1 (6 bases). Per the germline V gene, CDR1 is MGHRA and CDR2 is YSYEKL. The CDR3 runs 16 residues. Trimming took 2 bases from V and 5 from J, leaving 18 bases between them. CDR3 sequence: CASSQNSRGAETEAFF. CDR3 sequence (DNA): TGCGCCAGCAGCCAAAACAGCCGGGGGGCTGAGACTGAAGCTTTCTTT.

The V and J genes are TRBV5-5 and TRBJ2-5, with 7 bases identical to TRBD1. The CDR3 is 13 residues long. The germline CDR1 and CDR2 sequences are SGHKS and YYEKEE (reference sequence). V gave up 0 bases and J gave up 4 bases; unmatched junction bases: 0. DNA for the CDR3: TGTGCCAGCAGCTTGGAGGGGGCAGAGACCCAGTACTTC. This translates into CASSLEGAETQYF.

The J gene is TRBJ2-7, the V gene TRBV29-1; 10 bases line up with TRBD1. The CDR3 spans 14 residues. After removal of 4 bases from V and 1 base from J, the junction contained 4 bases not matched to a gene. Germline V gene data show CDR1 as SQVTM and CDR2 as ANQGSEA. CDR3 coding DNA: TGCAGCGTTGGCTGGACAGGGGGTTCCTACGAGCAGTACTTC. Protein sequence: CSVGWTGGSYEQYF.

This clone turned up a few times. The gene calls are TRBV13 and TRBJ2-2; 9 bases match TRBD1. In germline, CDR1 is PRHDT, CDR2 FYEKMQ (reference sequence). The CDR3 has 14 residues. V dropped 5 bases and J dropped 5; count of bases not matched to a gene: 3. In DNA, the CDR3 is TGTGCCAGCAGCATGACAGGGGGTACCGGGGAGCTGTTTTTT. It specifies CASSMTGGTGELFF.

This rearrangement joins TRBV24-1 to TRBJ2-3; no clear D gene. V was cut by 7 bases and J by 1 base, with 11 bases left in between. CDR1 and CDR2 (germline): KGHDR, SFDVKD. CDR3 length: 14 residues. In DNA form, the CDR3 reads TGTGCCACCAGGGGCCCAGCCGGCACAGATACGCAGTATTTT. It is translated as CATRGPAGTDTQYF.

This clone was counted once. The CDR3 sequence is CASSFLDRASEQYF. The CDR3 bases are TGTGCCAGCAGTTTTCTGGACAGGGCGAGCGAGCAGTACTTC. The chain carries TRBV27 and TRBJ2-7; 8 bases align to TRBD1. Germline values: CDR1 MNHEY, CDR2 SMNVEV (reference sequence). This CDR3 spans 14 amino acids. Trimming took 3 bases from V and 6 from J; bases not matched to a gene: 7.

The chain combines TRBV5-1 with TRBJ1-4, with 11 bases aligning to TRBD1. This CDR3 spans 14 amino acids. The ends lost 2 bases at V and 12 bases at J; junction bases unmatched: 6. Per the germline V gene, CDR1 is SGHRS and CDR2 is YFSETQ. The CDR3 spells CASSLGQGASELFF. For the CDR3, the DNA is TGCGCCAGCAGCTTAGGACAGGGGGCATCGGAACTGTTTTTT.

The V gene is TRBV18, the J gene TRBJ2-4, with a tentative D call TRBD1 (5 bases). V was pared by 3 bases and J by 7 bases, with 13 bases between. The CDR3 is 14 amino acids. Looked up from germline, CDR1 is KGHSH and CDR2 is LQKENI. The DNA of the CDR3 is TGTGCCAGCTCACCCCCTGGGAAGGGGAACATTCAGTACTTC. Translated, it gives CASSPPGKGNIQYF.

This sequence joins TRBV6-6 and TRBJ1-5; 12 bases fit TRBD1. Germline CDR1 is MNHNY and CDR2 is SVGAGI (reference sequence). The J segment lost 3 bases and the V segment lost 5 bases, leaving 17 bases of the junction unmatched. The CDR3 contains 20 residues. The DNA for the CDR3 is TGTGCCAGCAGTCACACATACCGGGACAGGGGGCGAGCGCCCAATCAGCCCCAGCATTTT. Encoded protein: CASSHTYRDRGRAPNQPQHF.

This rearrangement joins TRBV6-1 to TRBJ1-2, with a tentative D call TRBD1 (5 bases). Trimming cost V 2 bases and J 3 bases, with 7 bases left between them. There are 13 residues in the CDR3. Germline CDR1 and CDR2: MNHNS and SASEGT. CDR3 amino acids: CASSEKGYYGYTF. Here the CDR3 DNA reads TGTGCCAGCAGTGAAAAGGGGTACTATGGCTACACCTTC.

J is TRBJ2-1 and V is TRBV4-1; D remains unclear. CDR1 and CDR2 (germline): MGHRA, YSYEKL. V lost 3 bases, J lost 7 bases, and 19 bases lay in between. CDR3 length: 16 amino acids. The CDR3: CASSQLVLTEWNEQFF. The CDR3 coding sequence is TGCGCCAGCAGCCAGTTGGTCCTAACCGAATGGAATGAGCAGTTCTTC.